This entry concerns a single T cell receptor (beta chain). Germline and junction disagree at one end, which may indicate a read error. The CDR3 totals 14 residues. Germline CDR1 and CDR2: LNHDA and SQIVND (reference sequence). This entry comes from a study of cytomegalovirus exposure and HLA in healthy donors. The PCR made use of 60 Vbeta and 13 Jbeta primers. Some clones are missing from TCRdb's copy, which holds only in-frame ones; the method was immunoSEQ multiplex PCR. The top ten hold roughly 14% of the sample, which has 83,000 or so clones, roughly 77% seen once. The chain has TRBV19 and TRBJ1-6; D is possibly TRBD1 (5 bases). This TCR was sampled from a woman in her thirties or forties in good health and CMV-seropositive. Sequencing was done on a sample of PBMCs. The CDR3 loop reads CASSQEGYNSPLHF. DNA of the CDR3: TGTGCTAGTAGTCAGGAGGGGTATAATTCACCCCTCCACTTT.